Each of the 32 T cell receptor beta chains below was sequenced from the same sample in a study of Graves' ophthalmopathy and Graves' hyperthyroidism. Investigators amplified TCR beta CDR3 regions from RNA transcripts. First-round RT-PCR with HTBI primers preceded a second-round multiplex PCR. TCRdb passed the multiplex PCR reads through MiXCR, listing each CDR3 protein once. The table includes just over 600,000 distinct CDR3 sequences, about a fifth detected once. Input material: peripheral blood. These receptors were obtained from a woman aged 18-30 years with stable Graves' hyperthyroidism. Some clones in this sample may be carry-over from other donors' samples.

The gene calls are TRBV20-1 and TRBJ1-1, with a possible D match to TRBD1 (6 bases). The CDR3 consists of 14 residues. The V end was cut by 0 bases, the J end by 6 bases, with 14 bases between. The germline V gene has CDR1 DFQATT and CDR2 SNEGSKA (reference sequence). CDR3 in DNA: TGCAGTGCTAGAGATAGAGGGGGGAAACCTGAAGCTTTCTTT. Residues: CSARDRGGKPEAFF.

The chain recombines TRBV6-2 or TRBV6-3 with TRBJ1-1; D gene uncertain. This CDR3 contains 14 residues. V lost 2 bases and J lost 4, with 11 bases in between. The germline CDR1 and CDR2 sequences are MNHEY and SVGEGT. The CDR3 region is CASSYREVGTEAFF. Here the CDR3 DNA reads TGTGCCAGCAGTTACAGGGAGGTGGGCACTGAAGCTTTCTTT.

This clonotype was picked up many times. The chain has TRBV19 and TRBJ1-1; tentative D call: TRBD1 (5 bases). Germline lookup yields CDR1 LNHDA and CDR2 SQIVND (reference sequence). This CDR3 comprises 14 residues. Trimming pared 5 bases from V and 2 bases from J, leaving 12 bases between. CDR3 sequence: CASSVQGLNTEAFF. In nucleotides, the CDR3 is TGTGCCAGTAGTGTGCAGGGCCTAAACACTGAAGCTTTCTTT.

V gene TRBV28 combines with J gene TRBJ1-2; D gene ambiguous. The V and J ends lost 6 bases and 7 bases respectively, with 9 bases between them. The V gene's germline CDR1 is MDHEN and CDR2 SYDVKM. The length of the CDR3 is 11 residues. The CDR3 here is CASRSDSGYTF. Written as DNA, the CDR3 is TGTGCCAGCAGGTCTGATAGTGGCTACACCTTC.

This clonotype has a count of ten or more. This chain connects TRBV12-3 or TRBV12-4 to TRBJ2-7, with D unresolved. This CDR3 is built from 14 residues. Trimming stripped 2 bases from V and 0 bases from J, with 8 bases between. Here the CDR3 DNA reads TGTGCCAGCAGTTTACAGGAGAGCTCCTACGAGCAGTACTTC. Translated: CASSLQESSYEQYF.

This clonotype was detected ten times or more. This rearrangement joins TRBV12-3 or TRBV12-4 to TRBJ2-7; 9 bases agree with TRBD1. The CDR3 runs to 14 residues. V was clipped by 3 bases and J by 4 bases; unmatched bases: 4. CDR3 DNA sequence: TGTGCCAGCAGTTTCACAGGGGGCGGTTACGAGCAGTACTTC. The encoded protein is CASSFTGGGYEQYF.

This clonotype showed up many times. The chain has TRBV20-1 and TRBJ1-1, with 7 bases identical to TRBD1. The CDR3 has 14 residues. Germline V lookup: CDR1 DFQATT, CDR2 SNEGSKA (reference sequence). J was trimmed by 1 base and V by 5 bases; bases with no gene match: 7. The CDR3 here is CSAYRTGPNTEAFF. DNA for the CDR3: TGCAGTGCTTACCGGACAGGACCGAACACTGAAGCTTTCTTT.

This clonotype was seen more than once but under ten times. A much larger clone sits a single nucleotide away, making a read error possible. This rearrangement joins TRBV12-3 or TRBV12-4 to TRBJ2-2; 7 bases line up with TRBD1. This CDR3 is 13 amino acids long. Germline trimming cut 5 bases from V and 6 bases from J; bases unmatched to any gene: 3. In DNA form, the CDR3 reads TGTGCCAGCAGTAAGACAGGGTCCGGGGAGCTGTTTTTT. It codes for CASSKTGSGELFF.

V and J are TRBV6-2 or TRBV6-3 and TRBJ1-2; D perhaps matches TRBD1 (5 bases). CDR3 length: 14 amino acids. Germline CDR1 reads MNHEY; CDR2 reads SVGEGT. With 5 bases removed from V and 7 bases from J, the gap between germline ends came to 17 bases. The CDR3 sequence is CASSLLDSFFGYTF. CDR3 in DNA: TGTGCCAGCAGTCTACTCGACAGTTTTTTTGGCTACACCTTC.

This chain joins TRBV9 and TRBJ2-5, with 8 bases matching TRBD1. CDR3 size: 16 residues. Germline CDR1 is SGDLS and CDR2 is YYNGEE. V shed 2 bases and J 5 bases; nucleotides not matched to a gene: 11. CDR3 in amino acids: CASSVSWTGSIETQYF. CDR3 sequence (DNA): TGTGCCAGCAGCGTTAGTTGGACAGGGTCGATCGAGACCCAGTACTTC.

Remarks on this clonotype: A read error is possible here, since a much larger clone lies one base away. This chain links TRBV19 with TRBJ1-5; unclear D gene. CDR1 is LNHDA and CDR2 is SQIVND in the germline V gene (reference sequence). CDR3 length equals 14 residues. Written as DNA, the CDR3 is TGTGTCAGTAGTATGCAGGTAAACAATCAGCCCCAGCATTTT. The encoded protein is CVSSMQVNNQPQHF.

This clonotype occurred a few times. V and J are TRBV7-9 and TRBJ2-7; D remains unclear. Trimming pared 1 base from V and 1 base from J, leaving 8 bases between. CDR1 and CDR2 (germline): SEHNR, FQNEAQ (reference sequence). The CDR3 is made up of 14 amino acids. The CDR3 sequence: CASSLGSISYEQYF. CDR3 DNA: TGTGCCAGCAGCTTAGGGTCGATTTCCTACGAGCAGTACTTC.

This clonotype came up many times. J is TRBJ1-1 and V is TRBV5-1; D gene unclear. Germline V lookup: CDR1 SGHRS, CDR2 YFSETQ. The CDR3 contains 12 residues. Trimming removed 4 bases at V and 5 bases at J, with 9 bases between. In DNA, the CDR3 is TGCGCCAGCAGCGACGGCCGGACTGAAGCTTTCTTT. Encoded protein: CASSDGRTEAFF. Full variable domain (outside the CDR3, taken from reference TRBV5-1 and TRBJ1-1): KAGVTQTPRYLIKTRGQQVTLSCSPISGHRSVSWYQQTPGQGLQFLFEYFSETQRNKGNFPGRFSGRQFSNSRSEMNVSTLELGDSALYLCASSDGRTEAFFGQGTRLTVV.

This clonotype has a count of ten or more. The CDR3 loop reads CASSKRTDGANVLTF. The CDR3 DNA reads TGTGCCAGTAGTAAACGGACAGACGGGGCCAACGTCCTGACTTTC. This chain connects TRBV19 to TRBJ2-6; perhaps TRBD1 as D (6 bases). The CDR3 contains 15 residues. Trimming removed 4 bases from V and 4 bases from J, with 11 bases in between. Per germline, CDR1 LNHDA and CDR2 SQIVND (reference sequence). Filled out from reference TRBV19 and TRBJ2-6, the complete variable domain reads DGGITQSPKYLFRKEGQNVTLSCEQNLNHDAMYWYRQDPGQGLRLIYYSQIVNDFQKGDIAEGYSVSREKKESFPLTVTSAQKNPTAFYLCASSKRTDGANVLTFGAGSRLTVL.

This clonotype was found many times. The V and J genes are TRBV6-1 and TRBJ2-7; the D is unclear. The V end was cut by 8 bases, the J end by 0 bases, with 11 bases between. Germline CDR1 MNHNS, CDR2 SASEGT. The CDR3 is made up of 13 amino acids. The CDR3 sequence: CASFRASSYEQYF. The CDR3 coding sequence is TGTGCCAGCTTTAGGGCGAGCTCCTACGAGCAGTACTTC.

This clonotype came up a few times. This chain links TRBV12-3 or TRBV12-4 with TRBJ1-1; 7 positions agree with TRBD1. Trimming at V came to 6 bases and at J to 5 bases, leaving 9 bases not matched to a gene. This CDR3 is built from 14 residues. The DNA of the CDR3 is TGTGCCAGCAGAATTGCAGGGGGAGGAACTGAAGCTTTCTTT. Protein: CASRIAGGGTEAFF.

In this sample, this clonotype turned up many times. V gene TRBV6-5 combines with J gene TRBJ1-1; D is unclear. Germline CDR1 reads MNHEY; CDR2 reads SVGAGI. V lost 0 bases to trimming and J lost 2 bases, with 13 bases between them. The CDR3 consists of 16 residues. DNA of the CDR3: TGTGCCAGCAGTTACTCGTCCCCCTACATAAACACTGAAGCTTTCTTT. This sequence encodes CASSYSSPYINTEAFF.

This clonotype has ten or more counts. J is TRBJ2-7 and V is TRBV4-2; 9 bases align to TRBD1. Trimming removed 4 bases from V and 7 bases from J; junction bases left unmatched: 8. The CDR3 contains 14 residues. The germline CDR1 and CDR2 sequences are LGHNA and YNFKEQ. CDR3 bases: TGTGCCAGCAGCCGATTGGGACAGGGCGTTGAGCAGTACTTC. Encoded protein: CASSRLGQGVEQYF.

This clonotype was counted many times. The J gene is TRBJ1-2, the V gene TRBV3-1; weak D call: TRBD1 (6 bases). V was clipped by 5 bases and J by 3 bases, with 16 bases between them. The CDR3 covers 15 residues. Germline CDR1 and CDR2: LGHDT and YNNKEL (reference sequence). The CDR3 coding sequence is TGTGCCAGCAGCGACAGGTCCCGGGTCTACTATGGCTACACCTTC. It yields the protein CASSDRSRVYYGYTF. Variable domain in full (rest from reference TRBV3-1 and TRBJ1-2): DTAVSQTPKYLVTQMGNDKSIKCEQNLGHDTMYWYKQDSKKFLKIMFSYNNKELIINETVPNRFSPKSPDKAHLNLHINSLELGDSAVYFCASSDRSRVYYGYTFGSGTRLTVV.

Ten or more counts support this clonotype. The rearrangement uses TRBV12-3 or TRBV12-4 and TRBJ2-2; perhaps TRBD1 as D (7 bases). Trimming took 9 bases from V and 4 from J, leaving 18 bases between them. The CDR3 has 15 amino acids. The DNA of the CDR3 is TGTGCCAGTAAGGAAAACAGGGGAGGCACCGGGGAGCTGTTTTTT. Its translation: CASKENRGGTGELFF.

This clonotype was picked up many times. The chain uses TRBV7-6 and TRBJ2-5, with D possibly being TRBD2 (5 bases). Trimming took off 2 bases at V and 0 bases at J, with 10 bases between the two ends. CDR3 size: 15 residues. Germline lookup yields CDR1 SGHVS and CDR2 FNYEAQ. The CDR3 protein is CASSLRESYQETQYF. CDR3 in DNA: TGTGCCAGCAGCTTACGGGAATCGTACCAAGAGACCCAGTACTTC. The whole variable domain, remainder taken from reference TRBV7-6 and TRBJ2-5, is GAGVSQSPRYKVTKRGQDVALRCDPISGHVSLYWYRQALGQGPEFLTYFNYEAQQDKSGLPNDRFSAERPEGSISTLTIQRTEQRDSAMYRCASSLRESYQETQYFGPGTRLLVL.

The V call is TRBV19, the J call TRBJ2-2; D ambiguous. V was trimmed by 2 bases and J by 8 bases, leaving 18 bases between them. The germline gives CDR1 LNHDA, CDR2 SQIVND (reference sequence). CDR3 length: 16 amino acids. This chain's CDR3 is CASSITVQLRVGELFF. CDR3 nucleotides: TGTGCCAGTAGTATAACGGTGCAGCTTCGAGTGGGGGAGCTGTTTTTT. The variable domain in full, with the rest retrieved from reference TRBV19 and TRBJ2-2, is DGGITQSPKYLFRKEGQNVTLSCEQNLNHDAMYWYRQDPGQGLRLIYYSQIVNDFQKGDIAEGYSVSREKKESFPLTVTSAQKNPTAFYLCASSITVQLRVGELFFGEGSRLTVL.

This chain uses TRBV30 with TRBJ1-6, with D maybe TRBD1 (6 bases). Trimming shortened V by 3 bases and J by 5 bases, and 17 bases separated the two germline ends. The CDR3 spans 16 residues. In germline, CDR1 is GTSNPN, CDR2 SVGIG (reference sequence). The CDR3 spells CAWRAFGTNHNSPLHF. Here the CDR3 DNA reads TGTGCCTGGAGAGCCTTCGGGACAAACCATAATTCACCCCTCCACTTT.

This sequence joins TRBV28 and TRBJ1-1; 11 bases fit TRBD1. In germline, CDR1 is MDHEN, CDR2 SYDVKM. This CDR3 has 12 residues. V trimming: 9 bases; J trimming: 8 bases; junction bases outside the gene matches: 5. The CDR3 DNA is TGTGCCAGTTGGACAGGGGGCGAAGAAGCTTTCTTT. Protein product: CASWTGGEEAFF.

This clonotype was detected ten times or more. This chain uses TRBV20-1 with TRBJ1-3; D ambiguous. CDR1 and CDR2 (germline): DFQATT, SNEGSKA (reference sequence). Trimming pared 7 bases from V and 1 base from J, leaving 8 bases between. This CDR3 comprises 12 residues. The CDR3 bases are TGCAGTGAGGTCCAATCTGGAAACACCATATATTTT. Translation gives CSEVQSGNTIYF.

At least ten counts were recorded for this clonotype. This may come from a read error, since a much larger clone is one base off. The V and J genes are TRBV15 and TRBJ1-5; no clear D. Per the germline V gene, CDR1 is LNHNV and CDR2 is YYDKDF (reference sequence). The CDR3 loop spans 13 amino acids. DNA of the CDR3: TGTGCCGCCAGCAGAGCTGTAGATCAGCCCCAGCATTTT. Protein sequence: CAASRAVDQPQHF.

The chain recombines TRBV29-1 with TRBJ1-1, with D possibly TRBD1 on 5 matching bases. Trimming removed 2 bases at V and 2 bases at J, with 9 bases between. CDR3 length: 13 amino acids. The germline gives CDR1 SQVTM, CDR2 ANQGSEA. CDR3 DNA sequence: TGCAGCGTTGAACCGCAGGGTAACACTGAAGCTTTCTTT. This gives the protein CSVEPQGNTEAFF.

This clonotype has just a few counts. The rearrangement joins TRBV7-2 to TRBJ2-6; 11 bases are a match to TRBD2. V trimming: 0 bases; J trimming: 2 bases; junction bases outside the gene matches: 0. The CDR3 loop spans 17 amino acids. CDR1 is SGHTA and CDR2 is FQGNSA in the germline V gene. CDR3: CASSLALAGAGANVLTF. CDR3 nucleotides: TGTGCCAGCAGCTTAGCACTAGCGGGGGCTGGGGCCAACGTCCTGACTTTC.

There are a few counts of this clonotype. A clone one base away is much larger, so this may be a read error. The chain uses TRBV12-3 or TRBV12-4 and TRBJ1-2; maybe TRBD1 (5 bases). The CDR3 runs 12 residues. The ends were cut back, 6 bases at V and 8 bases at J, with 13 bases in the middle. The CDR3 spells CASRHQGRGYTF. The CDR3 bases are TGTGCCAGCAGACACCAGGGTCGCGGCTACACCTTC.

This clonotype has a handful of counts. This chain links TRBV14 with TRBJ1-5; no clear D. CDR3 length: 14 amino acids. CDR1 SGHDN and CDR2 FVKESK come from the germline V gene. V lost 2 bases and J 6 bases, leaving 11 bases between the germline ends. The CDR3 coding sequence is TGTGCCAGCAGCCAATGGGGTTTTGGTCAGCCCCAGCATTTT. The encoded protein is CASSQWGFGQPQHF. The variable domain in full, completed from reference TRBV14 and TRBJ1-5, reads EAGVTQFPSHSVIEKGQTVTLRCDPISGHDNLYWYRRVMGKEIKFLLHFVKESKQDESGMPNNRFLAERTGGTYSTLKVQPAELEDSGVYFCASSQWGFGQPQHFGDGTRLSIL.

The chain links TRBV11-2 to TRBJ1-1; D unresolved. CDR3 length: 16 amino acids. V gave up 2 bases and J gave up 1 base, with 14 bases separating them. Germline values: CDR1 SGHAT, CDR2 FQNNGV. This CDR3 is CASSLRPLTRNTEAFF. CDR3 bases: TGTGCCAGCAGCTTACGGCCGCTCACGAGGAACACTGAAGCTTTCTTT.

This clonotype was seen only a few times. This chain uses TRBV29-1 with TRBJ1-3; 7 bases line up with TRBD1. This CDR3 is 14 amino acids long. Looked up from germline, CDR1 is SQVTM and CDR2 is ANQGSEA. V was pared by 7 bases and J by 3 bases, with 9 bases of the junction left unmatched. The CDR3 loop reads CSARGGRNGNTIYF. For the CDR3, the DNA is TGCAGCGCTCGAGGGGGCCGAAATGGAAACACCATATATTTT.